This is a list of T cell receptor beta chains from one sample in a study of blood T cell repertoires in COVID-19. Assay used: immunoSEQ multiplex PCR; TCRdb lists only in-frame clones, some missing. The sample lists about 86,000 clones; 70% to 85% were seen once. Sequencing was carried out using peripheral blood. The receptors shown here come from a man in his 70s with acute or convalescent COVID-19. Each CDR3 is given with its conserved first and last residue. D genes are given only for firm matches.

d_gene,v_gene,CDR3aa
TRBD1,TRBV15,CATSRGQGGTEKLFF
.,TRBV24-1,CATSDGGGSREQFF
TRBD1,TRBV5-1,CASRQGASSYNEQFF
TRBD1,TRBV28,CASSPDRGLTDTQYF
.,TRBV7-9,CASSHHQTGGGDNEQFF
TRBD1,TRBV30,CASRRDRYYEQYF
TRBD2,TRBV27,CASSSLVGGGATGELFF
TRBD2,TRBV28,CASTGTSGVLDTQYF
.,TRBV6-5,CASSTDRRHEQYF
TRBD1,TRBV10-3,CAISDPPDRGSEAFF
TRBD1,TRBV11-3,CASSSGTDDQETQYF
.,TRBV5-5,CASSFKAENTEAFF
.,TRBV2,CASSDNTAGNYGYTF
TRBD1,TRBV27,CASSTSGTGGSYNEQFF
.,TRBV5-1,CASSLVQGSYNEQFF
.,TRBV4-1,CASSHFTGSSTGELFF
.,TRBV3-1/TRBV3-2,CASSQDEGTRRGYTF
TRBD2,TRBV4-1,CASSQTGLAGGPDEQFF
TRBD1,TRBV7-9,CASSLQGDANYGYTF
.,TRBV6-5,CASLKKGEGTGELFF
.,TRBV28,CASSLGGRGEKLFF
.,TRBV6-6,CASAITDTQYF
TRBD2,TRBV6-2/TRBV6-3,CASSLLAGDTGELFF
TRBD1,TRBV18,CASSPNRGQRTGELFF
.,TRBV11-2,CASSSWRGPYNEQFF
TRBD1,TRBV7-2,CASSLPRTGDANTGELFF
TRBD1,TRBV28,CASSQTGGDEKLFF
.,TRBV30,CAWSRRTREYGYF
TRBD2,TRBV7-3,CASSPAGGAYEQYF
TRBD1,TRBV28,CATGTGANQPQHF
TRBD2,TRBV30,CAWRLAGGQDTQYF
.,TRBV18,CASSPPGQGGNTIYF
.,TRBV6-6,CASSTTGSTYEQYF
.,TRBV6-5,CASGTRVNSPLHF
.,TRBV5-1,CASSLSGFTDTQYF
TRBD1,TRBV3-1/TRBV3-2,CASSQGGTGDEKLFF
.,TRBV5-1,CASSQSTGNTEAFF
.,TRBV5-1,CASSLGQEAFF
.,TRBV28,CASSYLGDEQFF
TRBD1,TRBV11-2,CASSSRDRGQVGELFF
TRBD1,TRBV9,CASSVASGGFVEKLFF
TRBD2,TRBV7-9,CASSLAAGGYNEQFF